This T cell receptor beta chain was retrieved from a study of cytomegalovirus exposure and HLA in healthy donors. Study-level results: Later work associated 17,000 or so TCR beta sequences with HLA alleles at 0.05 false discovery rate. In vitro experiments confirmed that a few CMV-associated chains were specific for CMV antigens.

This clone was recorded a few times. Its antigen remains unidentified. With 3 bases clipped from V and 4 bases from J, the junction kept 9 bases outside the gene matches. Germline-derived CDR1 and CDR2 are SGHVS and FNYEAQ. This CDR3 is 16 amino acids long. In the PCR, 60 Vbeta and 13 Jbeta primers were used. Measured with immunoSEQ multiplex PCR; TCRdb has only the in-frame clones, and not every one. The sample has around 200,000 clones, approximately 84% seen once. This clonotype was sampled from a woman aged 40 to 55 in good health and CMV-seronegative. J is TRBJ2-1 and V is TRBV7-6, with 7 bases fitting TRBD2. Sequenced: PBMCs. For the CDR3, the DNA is TGTGCCAGCAGCTTCTCCGGGACGGGGGGTTACAATGAGCAGTTCTTC. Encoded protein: CASSFSGTGGYNEQFF.